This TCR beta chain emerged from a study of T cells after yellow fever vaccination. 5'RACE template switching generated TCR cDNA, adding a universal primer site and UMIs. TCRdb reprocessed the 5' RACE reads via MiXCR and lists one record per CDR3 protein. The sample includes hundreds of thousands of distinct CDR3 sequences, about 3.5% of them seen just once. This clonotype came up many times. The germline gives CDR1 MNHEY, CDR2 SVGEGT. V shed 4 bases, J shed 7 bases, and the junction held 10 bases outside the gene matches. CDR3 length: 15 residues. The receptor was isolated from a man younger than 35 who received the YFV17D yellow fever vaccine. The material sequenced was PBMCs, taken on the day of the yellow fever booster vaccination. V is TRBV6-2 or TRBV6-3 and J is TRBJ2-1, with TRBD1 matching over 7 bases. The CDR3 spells CASSSLRDRANEQFF. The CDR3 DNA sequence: TGTGCCAGCAGTTCCCTTCGTGACAGGGCGAATGAGCAGTTCTTC.